This TCR beta chain was captured by sequencing in a study of Graves' ophthalmopathy and Graves' hyperthyroidism. About the study: Before any treatment was given, at initial diagnosis, peripheral blood was collected. Study findings and constraints: Most thyroid clonotypes with frequency above 0.001 were detected in blood too. Separation of ophthalmopathy from stable hyperthyroidism was achieved by a 13-signature model, at around 90% sensitivity and just over 80% specificity.

Uncontrolled infections, other autoimmune diseases, pregnancy or lactation barred patients from enrollment. This clonotype was counted at least ten times. Antigen specificity is unknown. The TCR beta CDR3 regions underwent amplification from RNA transcripts. Second-round multiplex PCR followed a first-round RT-PCR using HTBI primers. TCRdb itself ran the multiplex PCR reads through MiXCR, one entry per CDR3 protein. Of almost 750,000 distinct CDR3 sequences in the sample, 35% to 50% are singletons; the top ten hold less than 55%. J lost 1 base, V lost 4 bases, and 4 bases had no gene match. Looked up from germline, CDR1 is SNHLY and CDR2 is FYNNEI. This CDR3 is 16 amino acids long.

The TCR comes from an adult man with Graves' ophthalmopathy. This sequence joins TRBV2 and TRBJ1-5, with 10 bases matching TRBD1. The material sequenced was peripheral blood. CDR3: CASSGGQGFSNQPQHF. The CDR3 nucleotides are TGTGCCAGCAGTGGGGGACAGGGGTTCAGCAATCAGCCCCAGCATTTT.